This T cell receptor (beta chain) was captured by sequencing in a study of a mutant IDH1 vaccine in newly diagnosed glioma. Losses at the gene ends were 6 bases for V and 9 bases for J; bases not matched to a gene: 5. Germline V gene data show CDR1 as MNHNS and CDR2 as SASEGT. The CDR3 totals 13 residues. Notes on this clone: Its antigen is not known.

As for time point: week 35, safety follow-up. In the vaccine, a single dose held 300 ug of the mutant IDH1 20-mer peptide, along with topical imiquimod. TCRdb keeps only in-frame clones here, not all; method: immunoSEQ multiplex PCR. The table shows 40,000 to 60,000 clones, with 79% occurring only once. The gene calls are TRBV6-1 and TRBJ1-5; 10 positions match TRBD1. This sample comprised PBMCs, obtained from a glioma patient whose treatment included an IDH1 peptide vaccine. This clonotype was obtained from a man aged 35 to 55 with glioma. CDR3 residues: CASRGQGLSPQHF. CDR3 sequence (DNA): TGTGCCAGCAGGGGACAGGGGTTATCGCCCCAGCATTTT.